The 30 T cell receptor beta chains below were found in one sample sequenced in a study of T cell responses to AZD1222 COVID-19 vaccine. Assay: immunoSEQ multiplex PCR; the TCRdb copy retains only in-frame clones and omits some. Of 120,000 to 150,000 clones in the sample, roughly 92% were seen once. The specimen was peripheral blood, collected 28 days after the second AZD1222 dose. These receptor sequences come from an adult who received the AZD1222 COVID-19 vaccine.

This chain connects TRBV4-3 to TRBJ1-2, with D unclear. CDR3 length: 14 amino acids. V lost 0 bases, J lost 5 bases, and 10 bases lay in between. Germline-derived CDR1 and CDR2 are LGHNA and YSLEER. CDR3 residues: CASSQDRLTYGYTF. CDR3 nucleotides: TGCGCCAGCAGCCAAGATCGGCTGACATATGGCTACACCTTC.

V is TRBV7-9 and J is TRBJ1-2; 8 bases agree with TRBD1. The CDR3 extends over 15 amino acids. Germline values: CDR1 SEHNR, CDR2 FQNEAQ (reference sequence). Trimming removed 5 bases from V and 6 bases from J; junction bases left unmatched: 11. The CDR3 nucleotides read TGTGCCAGCAGCAACATCTCAGGGGGCTTTCATGGCTACACCTTC. This translates into CASSNISGGFHGYTF.

The rearrangement joins TRBV7-9 to TRBJ1-3, with D perhaps matching TRBD1 (6 bases). The CDR3 totals 16 residues. Germline CDR1 reads SEHNR; CDR2 reads FQNEAQ (reference sequence). V was cut by 3 bases and J by 2 bases, with 14 bases left in between. CDR3 residues: CASSFRQEGPGNTIYF. CDR3 DNA sequence: TGTGCCAGCAGCTTCAGACAGGAGGGACCTGGAAACACCATATATTTT.

The genes are TRBV6-2 or TRBV6-3 and TRBJ2-3; unclear D gene. Germline V gene sequence: CDR1 MNHEY, CDR2 SVGEGT. This CDR3 spans 12 amino acids. Trimming took 6 bases from V and 5 from J, leaving 9 bases between them. This CDR3 reads CASSLQGDTQYF. The CDR3 DNA reads TGTGCCAGCAGCCTCCAAGGAGATACGCAGTATTTT.

The chain employs TRBV4-1 and TRBJ2-6, with TRBD1 identical over 8 bases. The trim removed 1 base at V and 0 bases at J, leaving 2 bases unmatched. The CDR3 totals 17 residues. Germline V CDR1 and CDR2: MGHRA, YSYEKL. The CDR3 loop reads CASSQGDRSSGANVLTF. Written as DNA, the CDR3 is TGCGCCAGCAGCCAAGGGGACAGGTCCTCTGGGGCCAACGTCCTGACTTTC.

The rearrangement joins TRBV5-8 to TRBJ2-1; D uncertain. Germline-derived CDR1 and CDR2 are SGHTS and YDEGEE. The CDR3 loop spans 15 amino acids. Trimming shortened V by 1 base and J by 2 bases, and 10 bases separated the two germline ends. In DNA, the CDR3 is TGTGCCAGCAGCTTGTTAAGACCTGCCTACAATGAGCAGTTCTTC. Protein sequence: CASSLLRPAYNEQFF. Drawing the rest from reference TRBV5-8 and TRBJ2-1, the complete variable domain is EAGVTQSPTHLIKTRGQQATLRCSPISGHTSVYWYQQALGLGLQFLLWYDEGEERNRGNFPPRFSGRQFPNYSSELNVNALELEDSALYLCASSLLRPAYNEQFFGPGTRLTVL.

The rearrangement uses TRBV10-3 and TRBJ2-1; 13 bases are a match to TRBD2. Germline CDR1 is ENHRY and CDR2 is SYGVKD. V was pared by 7 bases and J by 8 bases, with 8 bases of the junction left unmatched. The CDR3 has 15 amino acids. CDR3 nucleotide sequence: TGTGCCATCACTAGGACTAGCGGGAGTACAGATGAGCAGTTCTTC. It codes for CAITRTSGSTDEQFF.

This clone has just one count. The chain has TRBV5-1 and TRBJ1-2; D is possibly TRBD1 (5 bases). The CDR3 contains 13 residues. In germline, CDR1 is SGHRS, CDR2 YFSETQ. The V gene lost 0 bases and the J gene lost 5 bases, with 8 bases spanning the gap. CDR3 in DNA: TGCGCCAGCAGCTTGGGGGGCCAGTATGGCTACACCTTC. Amino acid sequence: CASSLGGQYGYTF.

The chain combines TRBV7-2 with TRBJ1-1; no firm D call. V lost 2 bases, J lost 1 base, and 5 bases lay in between. CDR1 and CDR2 (germline): SGHTA, FQGNSA. The CDR3 is 13 residues long. CDR3 sequence: CASSLRRNTEAFF. For the CDR3, the DNA is TGTGCCAGCAGCTTACGTAGGAACACTGAAGCTTTCTTT.

V is TRBV5-1 and J is TRBJ2-7; D not resolved. CDR3 length equals 14 residues. Germline CDR1 and CDR2: SGHRS and YFSETQ. The V and J ends lost 0 bases and 6 bases respectively, with 13 bases between them. The chain's CDR3 is CASSLAMGKSEQYF. The CDR3 nucleotides are TGCGCCAGCAGCTTGGCGATGGGGAAGAGCGAGCAGTACTTC.

This clone was counted a few times. The chain joins TRBV14 to TRBJ1-3; 8 bases fit TRBD1. The germline V gene encodes CDR1 SGHDN and CDR2 FVKESK. This CDR3 is 15 amino acids long. The junction had 1 base not matched to a gene; V was cut back by 1 base and J by 2 bases. In nucleotides, the CDR3 is TGTGCCAGCAGCCAAGGCAGGGGGCCTGGAAACACCATATATTTT. Translation: CASSQGRGPGNTIYF.

J is TRBJ1-2 and V is TRBV5-6; D is uncertain. There are 11 residues in the CDR3. V dropped 0 bases and J dropped 6 bases, with 3 bases sitting between them. Germline CDR1 is SGHDT and CDR2 is YYEEEE. The CDR3 region has the DNA TGTGCCAGCAGCTTGGGAAATGGCTACACCTTC. Translation: CASSLGNGYTF.

This rearrangement joins TRBV6-2 or TRBV6-3 to TRBJ1-5; D is unclear. Trimming shortened V by 2 bases and J by 1 base, and 21 bases separated the two germline ends. CDR3 length: 19 amino acids. The V gene's germline CDR1 is MNHEY and CDR2 SVGEGT. The DNA of the CDR3 is TGTGCCAGCAGTTACGGGGAGAGGGCCCTACGCCGGAGCAATCAGCCCCAGCATTTT. It encodes CASSYGERALRRSNQPQHF.

The gene calls are TRBV6-1 and TRBJ1-1; 9 nucleotides align to TRBD1. This CDR3 is 14 amino acids long. Unmatched junction bases numbered 3, after V lost 3 bases and J lost 4 bases. Germline V lookup: CDR1 MNHNS, CDR2 SASEGT. The CDR3 loop reads CASSDGTGSTEAFF. Written as DNA, the CDR3 is TGTGCCAGCAGTGACGGGACAGGGAGCACTGAAGCTTTCTTT.

CDR3 protein: CASSPRAGGGNQPQHF. As DNA, the CDR3 is TGTGCCAGCTCACCCAGGGCAGGGGGCGGCAATCAGCCCCAGCATTTT. V usage is TRBV18 and J usage is TRBJ1-5; 8 bases are a match to TRBD1. Looked up from germline, CDR1 is KGHSH and CDR2 is LQKENI. The V segment lost 3 bases and the J segment 2 bases; nucleotides outside the gene matches: 6. CDR3 length equals 16 residues.

The chain couples TRBV11-2 to TRBJ2-2; D possibly corresponds to TRBD1 (5 bases). Germline V CDR1 and CDR2: SGHAT, FQNNGV. CDR3 length equals 16 residues. Trimming cost V 5 bases and J 6 bases, with 19 bases left between them. In DNA, the CDR3 is TGTGCCAGCAGCCCAGCAGGGTTTTGGGGTCCCGGGGAGCTGTTTTTT. Translation gives CASSPAGFWGPGELFF.

As to this clone: Other DNA sequences from this sample encode an identical CDR3 as well. The chain is built from TRBV4-3 and TRBJ1-1; D uncertain. CDR3 length equals 13 residues. Trimming pared 3 bases from V and 3 bases from J, leaving 8 bases between. Looked up from germline, CDR1 is LGHNA and CDR2 is YSLEER. In DNA, the CDR3 is TGCGCCAGCAGCCAGGACCGGTACACTGAAGCTTTCTTT. It encodes CASSQDRYTEAFF.

The rearrangement uses TRBV29-1 and TRBJ1-2; 8 positions agree with TRBD1. Germline CDR1 SQVTM, CDR2 ANQGSEA. The CDR3 contains 11 residues. J lost 8 bases, V lost 7 bases, and 6 bases had no gene match. CDR3 in amino acids: CSARTGFGYTF. The CDR3 bases are TGCAGCGCACGGACAGGGTTCGGCTACACCTTC.

The chain employs TRBV4-2 and TRBJ2-7; possibly TRBD2 for D (7 bases). The CDR3 extends over 15 amino acids. Germline CDR1 LGHNA, CDR2 YNFKEQ. The V end lost 1 base, the J end lost 6 bases, and 16 bases lay between the germline ends. The CDR3 sequence is CASSQGDGGPSEQYF. In DNA, the CDR3 is TGTGCCAGCAGCCAAGGGGACGGGGGGCCCAGCGAGCAGTACTTC.

CDR3 residues: CASSFDRASTDTQYF. The CDR3 nucleotides are TGTGCCAGCAGCTTCGACCGAGCTAGCACAGATACGCAGTATTTT. J is TRBJ2-3 and V is TRBV6-4; unclear D gene. The CDR3 is made up of 15 amino acids. Trimming shortened V by 6 bases and J by 0 bases, and 13 bases separated the two germline ends. Germline V gene sequence: CDR1 MRHNA, CDR2 SNTAGT.

CDR3 DNA sequence: TGTGCCAGCAGTTTATCTTCTATCTATAATTCACCCCTCCACTTT. This gives the protein CASSLSSIYNSPLHF. V gene TRBV27 combines with J gene TRBJ1-6; D gene unclear. V was clipped by 0 bases and J by 3 bases, with 6 bases between them. CDR1 MNHEY and CDR2 SMNVEV come from the germline V gene (reference sequence). The CDR3 extends over 15 amino acids.

The V call is TRBV7-2, the J call TRBJ2-5, with D perhaps TRBD1 (6 bases). Between the trimmed V and J ends, which lost 5 bases and 4 bases, there was a span of 17 bases. Germline CDR1 is SGHTA and CDR2 is FQGNSA. The CDR3 runs to 15 residues. The CDR3 protein is CASSRVRQERETQYF. The CDR3 DNA reads as TGTGCCAGCAGCCGGGTCCGACAGGAAAGAGAGACCCAGTACTTC.

The genes are TRBV5-1 and TRBJ1-2; TRBD1 is a possible D gene (5 bases). V was pared by 5 bases and J by 0 bases, with 14 bases between. The CDR3 has 15 residues. The germline V gene encodes CDR1 SGHRS and CDR2 YFSETQ. CDR3: CASRHDMGANYGYTF. CDR3 DNA sequence: TGCGCCAGCAGACATGACATGGGGGCTAACTATGGCTACACCTTC. The variable domain in full, with the rest retrieved from reference TRBV5-1 and TRBJ1-2, is KAGVTQTPRYLIKTRGQQVTLSCSPISGHRSVSWYQQTPGQGLQFLFEYFSETQRNKGNFPGRFSGRQFSNSRSEMNVSTLELGDSALYLCASRHDMGANYGYTFGSGTRLTVV.

The rearrangement uses TRBV14 and TRBJ1-1; no clear D. Germline V CDR1 and CDR2: SGHDN, FVKESK. The CDR3 runs 14 residues. Trimming pared 1 base from V and 4 bases from J, leaving 10 bases between. The CDR3 DNA is TGTGCCAGCAGCCAAGGAGGACGGATCACTGAAGCTTTCTTT. Protein product: CASSQGGRITEAFF.

The chain is built from TRBV5-1 and TRBJ1-3, with 10 positions matching TRBD1. Germline CDR1 is SGHRS and CDR2 is YFSETQ. This CDR3 region has 18 residues. Trimming cost V 5 bases and J 0 bases; bases outside gene matches: 11. Here the CDR3 DNA reads TGCGCCAGCAGTGTCGGGACAGGGGTTTACCTCTCTGGAAACACCATATATTTT. Translation gives CASSVGTGVYLSGNTIYF.

The chain is built from TRBV21-1 and TRBJ1-5; the D call TRBD1 from the table was never checked on the DNA. TRBV21-1 is a pseudogene segment. The CDR3 covers 18 residues. This CDR3 is CASMTKCMGALAYQPQHF. The CDR3 nucleotides are TGTGCCAGCATGACAAAATGTATGGGGGCCCTAGCCTATCAGCCCCAGCATTTT.

V gene TRBV19 combines with J gene TRBJ1-1, with 11 nucleotides matching TRBD1. This CDR3 comprises 16 residues. V shed 6 bases, J shed 0 bases, and the junction held 6 bases outside the gene matches. Germline loops: CDR1 LNHDA, CDR2 SQIVND (reference sequence). In DNA form, the CDR3 reads TGTGCCAGTAGCGGACAGGGGGCCAGTTTGAACACTGAAGCTTTCTTT. This sequence encodes CASSGQGASLNTEAFF.

The V and J genes are TRBV10-3 and TRBJ1-2; tentative D call: TRBD1 (6 bases). Germline assignment: CDR1 ENHRY and CDR2 SYGVKD. The CDR3 sequence is 13 residues long. With 11 bases removed from V and 6 bases from J, the gap between germline ends came to 19 bases. CDR3 sequence (DNA): TGTGCCGCCAATAATGGTAGGGGGGATGGCTACACCTTC. It translates to CAANNGRGDGYTF.

The chain joins TRBV15 to TRBJ1-1; maybe TRBD1 (5 bases). V shed 8 bases and J shed 8 bases, with 12 bases lying between them. Germline V gene sequence: CDR1 LNHNV, CDR2 YYDKDF (reference sequence). This CDR3 spans 11 amino acids. In DNA, the CDR3 is TGTGCCACCCGGAGAGGGGTCGAAGCTTTCTTT. Its translation: CATRRGVEAFF.

V and J are TRBV19 and TRBJ1-6, with 7 positions matching TRBD1. Germline V CDR1 and CDR2: LNHDA, SQIVND (reference sequence). The junction had 11 bases not matched to a gene; V was cut back by 6 bases and J by 0 bases. The CDR3 spans 18 residues. The CDR3 loop reads CASRGLTGIISYNSPLHF. In DNA form, the CDR3 reads TGTGCCAGTAGGGGACTGACAGGGATTATCTCCTATAATTCACCCCTCCACTTT. The full variable domain, with the rest looked up from reference TRBV19 and TRBJ1-6, is DGGITQSPKYLFRKEGQNVTLSCEQNLNHDAMYWYRQDPGQGLRLIYYSQIVNDFQKGDIAEGYSVSREKKESFPLTVTSAQKNPTAFYLCASRGLTGIISYNSPLHFGNGTRLTVT.